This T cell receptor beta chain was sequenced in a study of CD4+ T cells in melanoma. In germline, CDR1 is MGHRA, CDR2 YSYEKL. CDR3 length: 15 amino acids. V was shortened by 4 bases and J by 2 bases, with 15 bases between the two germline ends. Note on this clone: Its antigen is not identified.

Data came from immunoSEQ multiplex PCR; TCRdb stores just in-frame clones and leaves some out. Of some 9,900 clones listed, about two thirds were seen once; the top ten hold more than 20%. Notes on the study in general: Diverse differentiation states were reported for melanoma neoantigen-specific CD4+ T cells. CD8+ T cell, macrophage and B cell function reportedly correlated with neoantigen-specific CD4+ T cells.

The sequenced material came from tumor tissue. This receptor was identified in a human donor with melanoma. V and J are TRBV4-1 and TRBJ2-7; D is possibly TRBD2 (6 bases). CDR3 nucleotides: TGCGCCAGCAGCCGGACCGGGACTGCAGCCTACGAGCAGTACTTC. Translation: CASSRTGTAAYEQYF.